This record looks at one T cell receptor (beta chain) sequence and its context. Its antigen remains unidentified. No clone much larger than this one lies a single base away; base qualities are absent. Peripheral blood CD8+ and CD4+ T cells from healthy donors, Susac syndrome patients and multiple sclerosis patients were profiled using high-throughput TCR beta sequencing. Recently defined diagnostic criteria for definite or probable disease were met by the Susac syndrome patients. Bulk CD8+ and CD4+ T cells were purified magnetically by negative isolation, whereas CD8+ TEMRA cells were enriched by FACS. Blood was collected in EDTA tubes and processed within 24 hours, with PBMCs isolated through density gradient centrifugation. PBMCs destined for TCR sequencing were cryopreserved in liquid nitrogen and later thawed in a 37 °C water bath. Purity of sorted or isolated CD4+, CD8+ and CD8+ TEMRA cells was at least 90%.

RNA was extracted using the RNeasy kit, and roughly 0.5 to 1 ug of the RNA was reverse transcribed with random hexamers. The immunoSEQ multiplex PCR assay, covering 54 Vbeta and 13 Jbeta segments, was used to amplify TCR beta CDR3 regions. PCR amplification bias was corrected by using a synthetic template baseline for primer optimization and computational correction. From the authors' description of their analysis: Reads were assigned to V, D and J genes according to IMGT and analyzed in immunoSEQ Analyzer, with only productive sequences retained. To calculate clonality, Shannon entropy was normalized by log2 of the number of productive unique sequences and then subtracted from one. For each patient and control, public and private clones were evaluated among the 100 most prevalent clones. Clones were defined as Susac-specific if absent from the healthy and MS cohorts, from 900 to 1,300 published viral clones and from other ImmuneACCESS disease sequences. TCRdb reanalyzed the raw reads on its own, using fastp at Q25 for trimming and MiXCR for clone calling, and kept in-frame beta chains. Each record represents a unique CDR3 protein, reported with the most common genes and DNA among its rows. It is TCRdb's table, rather than the study itself, that gives the V and J calls and clone size. The sample records 200,000 or so distinct CDR3 sequences, almost 96% of which are singletons. The ten largest clones add up to approximately 0.1% of the sample.

The data were obtained in a study of CD8 T cells in Susac syndrome (dated by TCRdb to between 2017 and 2020). As for the study more broadly: Of the Susac syndrome patients who were sequenced, roughly 8 were in clinical remission while more than five had clinically active disease. At blood withdrawal, Susac syndrome patients were therapy-naive, treated with corticosteroids (with IVIg additionally given to some), or treated with IVIg alone. Whether CD8+ T cell activation and differentiation in Susac syndrome was antigen driven was tested using repertoire sequencing.

From the cysteine up to the phenylalanine, the CDR3 has a length of 16 residues. CDR3 DNA only is kept here, 48 bases in frame from base 1. V gives up 3 bases and J gives up 3 bases, and the segment between their germline ends measures 15 bases. The germline V gene (reference sequence) specifies LGHDT as CDR1 and YNNKEL as CDR2. Broader findings and caveats from the paper: The TCR sequencing and HLA analysis was acknowledged to have included a relatively small number of individuals. In patients with Susac syndrome, the CD4+ T cell repertoire showed no detectable clonal expansion.

The receptor was derived from a human donor with Susac syndrome. Sequenced sample: CD4+ T cells from PBMCs. Recombination connected TRBV3-1 to TRBJ2-1; the D gene is perhaps TRBD1 or TRBD2, each of them matching over 5 bases. The nucleotide sequence is given as TGTGCCAGCAGCCAGGGACCTCCCTGGGGCTACAATGAGCAGTTCTTC. Its protein is CASSQGPPWGYNEQFF.